This T cell receptor (beta chain) was identified during a study of blood T cell repertoires in COVID-19. Across the study: PBMCs, B-cell-depleted T cells, or T cells were the source of the cDNA or gDNA that made up the material.

V lost 4 bases and J lost 4, with 5 bases in between. This CDR3 region has 12 residues. CDR1 is SGHDT, CDR2 YYEEEE, per germline. As processed by the authors: The authors estimated nucleated cell counts from reference gene primer amplification. Profiled with immunoSEQ multiplex PCR; TCRdb holds only in-frame clones, not every one. Clone size and the V and J calls come from that table; the DNA yielded D and trimming. The sample has around 270,000 clones, around 90% seen once. Enrollment of patients from Seattle took place during active infection, with longitudinal follow-up. The clonotype comes from a person between 18 and 30 years old with COVID-19, enrolled during active disease. The material sequenced was peripheral blood. The chain uses TRBV5-6 and TRBJ2-2; D is ambiguous. CDR3 amino acids: CASSPGTGELFF. The CDR3 DNA reads as TGTGCCAGCAGCCCGGGCACCGGGGAGCTGTTTTTT.